One sample yielded the 18 T cell receptor beta chains listed below, sequenced in a study of cytomegalovirus exposure and HLA in healthy donors. PCR employed 60 Vbeta and 13 Jbeta primers. The method was immunoSEQ multiplex PCR; TCRdb's version includes in-frame clones alone and lacks a portion of them. Of 170,000 or so clones in the sample, around 82% were seen once. The sample was PBMCs. Receptors originate from a boy aged 2 to 9 in good health and CMV-seronegative.

This rearrangement joins TRBV7-7 to TRBJ1-1; D may be TRBD1 (6 bases). The V end was cut by 2 bases, the J end by 4 bases, with 14 bases between. Germline CDR1 reads SSHAT; CDR2 reads FNYEAQ (reference sequence). CDR3 length equals 15 residues. CDR3 DNA: TGTGCCAGCAGCTTACAAGGGGGACGGGGCACTGAAGCTTTCTTT. Its translation: CASSLQGGRGTEAFF.

This chain joins TRBV5-6 and TRBJ2-3, with D possibly being TRBD2 (6 bases). Per the germline V gene, CDR1 is SGHDT and CDR2 is YYEEEE. The CDR3 runs 14 residues. V was pared by 0 bases and J by 6 bases, with 11 bases between. The CDR3 reads CASSLAPSEDTQYF. Written as DNA, the CDR3 is TGTGCCAGCAGCTTGGCTCCTAGCGAGGATACGCAGTATTTT.

This chain joins TRBV28 and TRBJ2-7; TRBD2 is a possible D gene (5 bases). Germline loops: CDR1 MDHEN, CDR2 SYDVKM. Trimming cost V 0 bases and J 0 bases, with 9 bases left between them. The length of the CDR3 is 15 residues. CDR3 sequence reads: CASSLWQRTSYEQYF. CDR3 DNA sequence: TGTGCCAGCAGTTTATGGCAGCGGACCTCCTACGAGCAGTACTTC. The full variable domain, in which reference TRBV28 and TRBJ2-7 provide the parts outside the CDR3, is DVKVTQSSRYLVKRTGEKVFLECVQDMDHENMFWYRQDPGLGLRLIYFSYDVKMKEKGDIPEGYSVSREKKERFSLILESASTNQTSMYLCASSLWQRTSYEQYFGPGTRLTVT.

This clone was observed once. V gene TRBV15 combines with J gene TRBJ1-5; 7 bases line up with TRBD1. The CDR3 is made up of 17 amino acids. From germline, CDR1 is LNHNV and CDR2 YYDKDF (reference sequence). Losses at the gene ends were 1 base for V and 10 bases for J; bases not matched to a gene: 16. The CDR3 region is CATSRGEEQGLKYPQHF. The CDR3 region has the DNA TGTGCCACCAGCAGAGGGGAGGAACAGGGGCTGAAATATCCCCAGCATTTT.

The chain recombines TRBV5-8 with TRBJ2-7, with TRBD1 matching 8 bases. There are 15 residues in the CDR3. The V and J ends lost 1 base and 6 bases, in that order; junction bases with no gene match: 9. Germline CDR1 is SGHTS and CDR2 is YDEGEE. CDR3 nucleotide sequence: TGTGCCAGCAGCTTGTGGACAGGGTTTTCCATCGAGCAGTACTTC. Residues: CASSLWTGFSIEQYF.

The chain has TRBV6-5 and TRBJ1-5; unclear D gene. This CDR3 spans 14 amino acids. Deletions cut 2 bases from V and 9 bases from J, with 14 bases between. Germline V CDR1 and CDR2: MNHEY, SVGAGI. The CDR3 region is CASSYGGGRGPQHF. CDR3 sequence (DNA): TGTGCCAGCAGTTACGGCGGAGGCCGGGGGCCCCAGCATTTT.

This sequence joins TRBV11-3 and TRBJ2-1, with 10 bases that match TRBD1. CDR3 length: 15 residues. The germline gives CDR1 SGHNT, CDR2 YENEEA. Germline trimming cut 1 base from V and 5 bases from J; bases unmatched to any gene: 2. This CDR3 is CASSLGQGAHNEQFF. The CDR3 bases are TGTGCCAGCAGCTTAGGACAGGGGGCCCACAATGAGCAGTTCTTC.

V usage is TRBV7-6 and J usage is TRBJ1-3; D not resolved. V lost 1 base to trimming and J lost 2 bases, with 18 bases between them. The CDR3 loop spans 18 amino acids. The germline gives CDR1 SGHVS, CDR2 FNYEAQ. This chain's CDR3 is CASSLGKLLRDPGNTIYF. The DNA for the CDR3 is TGTGCCAGCAGCTTAGGAAAACTCCTGAGGGATCCTGGAAACACCATATATTTT.

The chain recombines TRBV28 with TRBJ1-2; 8 positions agree with TRBD1. Germline V CDR1 and CDR2: MDHEN, SYDVKM. After removal of 6 bases from V and 7 bases from J, the junction contained 10 bases not matched to a gene. The length of the CDR3 is 14 residues. CDR3 loop: CASSQDREWFGYTF. In DNA form, the CDR3 reads TGTGCCAGCAGCCAGGACAGGGAGTGGTTTGGCTACACCTTC.

The V gene is TRBV19, the J gene TRBJ2-3, with 9 positions matching TRBD2. CDR1 is LNHDA, CDR2 SQIVND, per germline (reference sequence). V was pared by 6 bases and J by 2 bases, with 9 bases of the junction left unmatched. The CDR3 is made up of 16 amino acids. The CDR3 DNA reads as TGTGCCAGTAGCATGGGGGCGGGAGGGTACACAGATACGCAGTATTTT. Its translation is CASSMGAGGYTDTQYF.

The rearrangement links TRBV6-5 to TRBJ1-1; a possible D gene is TRBD1 (6 bases). CDR3 length: 14 residues. In germline, CDR1 is MNHEY, CDR2 SVGAGI. Trimming took 6 bases from V and 5 from J, leaving 16 bases between them. CDR3 sequence (DNA): TGTGCCAGCAGATTTGGACAGCAGGCAACTGAAGCTTTCTTT. Its translation: CASRFGQQATEAFF.

The chain recombines TRBV4-1 with TRBJ2-1; 9 bases map to TRBD2. Germline CDR1 and CDR2: MGHRA and YSYEKL. J gave up 5 bases and V 1 base, and 3 bases lay outside the gene matches. The CDR3 contains 15 residues. This CDR3 reads CASSQGLAGNNEQFF. The CDR3 DNA reads as TGCGCCAGCAGCCAAGGGCTAGCGGGAAACAATGAGCAGTTCTTC.

The chain is built from TRBV7-8 and TRBJ2-5; D is possibly TRBD2 (5 bases). This CDR3 comprises 12 residues. The V and J ends lost 5 bases and 5 bases respectively, with 9 bases between them. The V gene's germline CDR1 is SGHVS and CDR2 FQNEAQ. CDR3 residues: CASSAGRETQYF. The CDR3 bases are TGTGCCAGCAGCGCGGGTCGGGAGACCCAGTACTTC.

The chain employs TRBV30 and TRBJ1-5, with no clear D. CDR1 is GTSNPN, CDR2 SVGIG, per germline (reference sequence). V was cut by 3 bases and J by 6 bases, with 18 bases left in between. The CDR3 consists of 15 residues. The CDR3 sequence is CAWSPMGRPLQPQHF. CDR3 sequence (DNA): TGTGCCTGGAGCCCGATGGGCCGGCCACTTCAGCCCCAGCATTTT.

This chain links TRBV27 with TRBJ2-1; 11 bases are shared with TRBD2. J lost 0 bases, V lost 2 bases, and 12 bases had no gene match. The CDR3 totals 20 residues. Germline V gives CDR1 MNHEY, CDR2 SMNVEV (reference sequence). In DNA, the CDR3 is TGTGCCAGCAGTTTAAAGTTACTAGCGGGGGTTTTAAGCTCCTACAATGAGCAGTTCTTC. Translated, it gives CASSLKLLAGVLSSYNEQFF.

The V gene is TRBV9, the J gene TRBJ1-1, with TRBD1 identical over 7 bases. J gave up 1 base and V 3 bases, and 6 bases lay outside the gene matches. The CDR3 loop spans 15 amino acids. Germline CDR1 is SGDLS and CDR2 is YYNGEE. CDR3 nucleotide sequence: TGTGCCAGCAGCGGTACCGGGACAGCGAACACTGAAGCTTTCTTT. Amino acids: CASSGTGTANTEAFF.

The chain is built from TRBV23-1 and TRBJ2-5; D is perhaps TRBD2 (6 bases). TRBV23-1 is an open reading frame whose function is uncertain. This CDR3 has 13 amino acids. Trimming removed 7 bases at V and 5 bases at J, with 14 bases between. The CDR3 spells CASTLRRGETQYF. The DNA for the CDR3 is TGCGCCAGCACCCTGCGACGGGGGGAGACCCAGTACTTC.

This sequence joins TRBV6-6 and TRBJ2-3; no clear D gene. In germline, CDR1 is MNHNY, CDR2 SVGAGI (reference sequence). This CDR3 comprises 11 residues. V was shortened by 8 bases and J by 1 base, with 4 bases between the two germline ends. The DNA for the CDR3 is TGTGCCAGCCAGGGCACAGATACGCAGTATTTT. Its protein product is CASQGTDTQYF.